The source of this TCR beta chain is a study of beta chain features in type 1 diabetes. Every sorted population was more than 95% pure. Every bit of the isolated RNA underwent reverse transcription, so sequencing read expressed TCRB transcripts. TCRdb keeps only in-frame clones here, not all; method: immunoSEQ multiplex PCR. Of 600,000 to 700,000 clones listed, around an eighth were seen once; the top ten hold approximately 0.021%. Per germline, CDR1 GTSNPN and CDR2 SVGIG (reference sequence). The CDR3 contains 16 residues. V shed 0 bases and J 5 bases; nucleotides not matched to a gene: 12. Study-wide points: At VDJ recombination sites, type 1 diabetes patients had fewer insertions and more deleted nucleotides. Whether HLA type affects TCRB rearrangement stayed undetermined in the present work. Within each of all four CD4+ subsets, Type 1 diabetes patients had TCRB CDR3s that were moderately but significantly shorter.

This clone has a handful of counts. Its antigen is unidentified. This sequence originates from a man between 18 and 35 years old with type 1 diabetes. The sequencing input was naive CD4+ T cells from blood. This sequence joins TRBV30 and TRBJ2-7, with 8 bases matching TRBD1. CDR3 sequence: CAWSVVLTGGKDEQYF. The DNA for the CDR3 is TGTGCCTGGAGTGTCGTTTTAACAGGGGGTAAGGACGAGCAGTACTTC. The full variable domain, completed using reference TRBV30 and TRBJ2-7, is SQTIHQWPATLVQPVGSPLSLECTVEGTSNPNLYWYRQAAGRGLQLLFYSVGIGQISSEVPQNLSASRPQDRQFILSSKKLLLSDSGFYLCAWSVVLTGGKDEQYFGPGTRLTVT.